These 20 T cell receptor beta chains originate from one sample sequenced in a study of blood T cell repertoires in COVID-19 (dated by TCRdb to 2020 to 2022). Library preparation was by the immunoSEQ multiplex PCR assay. TCRdb retrieved this table from immuneACCESS and kept in-frame rearrangements only. Not all clones are present; in checked studies, unresolved V genes account for under half, and no reason is known for the remainder. This sample has more than 200,000 clones in its table, and roughly 80% of those were observed once. The ten largest clones add up to roughly 10% of the sample. Sequenced: peripheral blood. The receptors shown here come from a man of 80 years or more with acute or convalescent COVID-19.

This clone was seen a handful of times. The chain uses TRBV4-1 and TRBJ1-6, with D perhaps matching TRBD1 (5 bases). There are 14 residues in the CDR3. V was pared by 3 bases and J by 8 bases, with 11 bases between. Germline lookup yields CDR1 MGHRA and CDR2 YSYEKL. The CDR3 loop is CASSHLDSYSPLHF. CDR3 coding DNA: TGCGCCAGCAGCCACCTTGACAGTTATTCACCCCTCCACTTT.

This clone occurred once. J is TRBJ1-2 and V is TRBV18; TRBD1 matches at 7 bases. With V trimmed by 3 bases and J by 2 bases, 6 bases remained unmatched. The CDR3 has 15 residues. The germline gives CDR1 KGHSH, CDR2 LQKENI. Written as DNA, the CDR3 is TGTGCCAGCTCACCGTCTGAGGGGGCGAACTATGGCTACACCTTC. Its protein product is CASSPSEGANYGYTF.

This chain uses TRBV9 with TRBJ1-2; 8 nucleotides align to TRBD1. Germline lookup yields CDR1 SGDLS and CDR2 YYNGEE. Trimming removed 4 bases from V and 6 bases from J; junction bases left unmatched: 8. This CDR3 region has 14 residues. Written as DNA, the CDR3 is TGTGCCAGCAGCCCGGGACAGGCGGCACATGGCTACACCTTC. It yields the protein CASSPGQAAHGYTF.

The V call is TRBV5-4, the J call TRBJ2-2; 10 bases are a match to TRBD2. CDR1 is SGHNT, CDR2 YYREEE, per germline (reference sequence). V trimming: 0 bases; J trimming: 5 bases; junction bases outside the gene matches: 7. This CDR3 is built from 17 residues. The CDR3 loop reads CASSLALAGERTGELFF. The CDR3 coding sequence is TGTGCCAGCAGCTTGGCTCTAGCGGGGGAGAGGACCGGGGAGCTGTTTTTT.

The chain has TRBV7-9 and TRBJ1-6; TRBD1 matches 9 bases. CDR1 is SEHNR, CDR2 FQNEAQ, per germline (reference sequence). CDR3 length equals 16 residues. The V segment lost 3 bases and the J segment 6 bases; nucleotides outside the gene matches: 6. The CDR3 region is CASSFGLDRGNSPLHF. CDR3 bases: TGTGCCAGCAGCTTTGGCTTGGACAGGGGTAATTCACCCCTCCACTTT.

This clone has only a few counts. J is TRBJ1-1 and V is TRBV6-6, with D possibly being TRBD1 (5 bases). The CDR3 totals 14 residues. Per germline, CDR1 MNHNY and CDR2 SVGAGI (reference sequence). Trimming stripped 0 bases from V and 11 bases from J, with 16 bases between. This chain's CDR3 is CASSYSDGGGEAFF. Written as DNA, the CDR3 is TGTGCCAGCAGTTACTCCGATGGCGGGGGAGAGGCTTTCTTT.

The chain uses TRBV6-5 and TRBJ1-5; unclear D gene. The CDR3 extends over 14 amino acids. With 2 bases removed from V and 4 bases from J, the gap between germline ends came to 9 bases. Germline CDR1 and CDR2: MNHEY and SVGAGI. The CDR3 loop reads CASSYAAANQPQHF. CDR3 in DNA: TGTGCCAGCAGTTACGCGGCAGCAAATCAGCCCCAGCATTTT.

The gene calls are TRBV10-3 and TRBJ2-1; maybe TRBD2 (6 bases). Germline CDR1 and CDR2: ENHRY and SYGVKD. The CDR3 is made up of 14 amino acids. V dropped 2 bases and J dropped 4 bases, with 9 bases sitting between them. CDR3 sequence reads: CAISEASVYNEQFF. Written as DNA, the CDR3 is TGTGCCATCAGTGAGGCTAGCGTGTACAATGAGCAGTTCTTC.

The gene calls are TRBV2 and TRBJ1-6; D unclear. V lost 7 bases and J lost 10, with 17 bases in between. Germline loops: CDR1 SNHLY, CDR2 FYNNEI. The CDR3 runs to 14 residues. This chain's CDR3 is CASTGREAESPLHF. The CDR3 nucleotides read TGTGCCAGCACAGGCCGGGAAGCGGAATCACCCCTCCACTTT.

The chain combines TRBV24-1 with TRBJ2-3, with 7 bases fitting TRBD2. Germline values: CDR1 KGHDR, CDR2 SFDVKD. V shed 2 bases and J 6 bases; nucleotides not matched to a gene: 7. The length of the CDR3 is 15 residues. CDR3: CATSDSGRMDDTQYF. As DNA, the CDR3 is TGTGCCACCAGTGATTCCGGGAGGATGGACGATACGCAGTATTTT.

This chain links TRBV18 with TRBJ2-1, with TRBD2 as a possible D gene (7 bases). The germline gives CDR1 KGHSH, CDR2 LQKENI. CDR3 size: 17 residues. With 3 bases removed from V and 12 bases from J, the gap between germline ends came to 27 bases. The CDR3 reads CASSPLGGPQTEGGQFF. For the CDR3, the DNA is TGTGCCAGCTCACCCCTCGGGGGGCCTCAGACAGAGGGTGGGCAGTTCTTC.

The chain recombines TRBV5-6 with TRBJ1-5; TRBD1 matches 9 bases. The CDR3 contains 16 residues. The junction had 2 bases not matched to a gene; V was cut back by 0 bases and J by 1 base. The germline CDR1 and CDR2 sequences are SGHDT and YYEEEE. In nucleotides, the CDR3 is TGTGCCAGCAGCTTGGGGGGGACAGGGAGCAATCAGCCCCAGCATTTT. This translates into CASSLGGTGSNQPQHF.

This rearrangement joins TRBV7-9 to TRBJ1-2, with 7 bases identical to TRBD1. The ends lost 4 bases at V and 4 bases at J; junction bases unmatched: 6. CDR1 and CDR2 (germline): SEHNR, FQNEAQ (reference sequence). This CDR3 contains 14 residues. CDR3 region: CASSYPGQSYGYTF. DNA for the CDR3: TGTGCCAGCAGCTATCCGGGACAGAGCTATGGCTACACCTTC.

This chain uses TRBV3-1 (or the pseudogene TRBV3-2) with TRBJ1-2; 7 bases are a match to TRBD1. Germline lookup yields CDR1 LGHDT and CDR2 YNNKEL (reference sequence). V was clipped by 4 bases and J by 4 bases; unmatched bases: 3. This CDR3 region has 13 residues. CDR3 in DNA: TGTGCCAGCAGCCCCCGGGACAGCTATGGCTACACCTTC. Amino acids: CASSPRDSYGYTF.

V is TRBV19 and J is TRBJ2-7, with D maybe TRBD1 (6 bases). Germline-derived CDR1 and CDR2 are LNHDA and SQIVND (reference sequence). The V end was cut by 3 bases, the J end by 2 bases, with 29 bases between. This CDR3 is 20 amino acids long. The CDR3 here is CASSIRGGDIPYLWAYEQYF. CDR3 sequence (DNA): TGTGCCAGTAGTATCCGTGGTGGGGACATACCTTACCTATGGGCCTACGAGCAGTACTTC.

The chain joins TRBV18 to TRBJ1-2; TRBD1 matches at 8 bases. V lost 4 bases to trimming and J lost 8 bases; unmatched junction nucleotides: 6. The CDR3 sequence is 13 residues long. In germline, CDR1 is KGHSH, CDR2 LQKENI. The CDR3 reads CASSLQGAKGYTF. CDR3 DNA: TGTGCCAGCTCACTCCAGGGGGCAAAAGGCTACACCTTC. The full variable domain, completed using reference TRBV18 and TRBJ1-2, is NAGVMQNPRHLVRRRGQEARLRCSPMKGHSHVYWYRQLPEEGLKFMVYLQKENIIDESGMPKERFSAEFPKEGPSILRIQQVVRGDSAAYFCASSLQGAKGYTFGSGTRLTVV.

V gene TRBV11-2 combines with J gene TRBJ2-1; 9 nucleotides agree with TRBD1. Trimming took 6 bases from V and 9 from J; bases not matched to a gene: 9. CDR3 length: 14 amino acids. CDR1 SGHAT and CDR2 FQNNGV come from the germline V gene. The CDR3 coding sequence is TGTGCCAGCAGGAAACCGGGACAGGGTCTTGAGCAGTTCTTC. The encoded protein is CASRKPGQGLEQFF. Looking up the rest from reference TRBV11-2 and TRBJ2-1 gives the full variable domain: EAGVAQSPRYKIIEKRQSVAFWCNPISGHATLYWYQQILGQGPKLLIQFQNNGVVDDSQLPKDRFSAERLKGVDSTLKIQPAKLEDSAVYLCASRKPGQGLEQFFGPGTRLTVL.

The J gene is TRBJ2-2, the V gene TRBV28; D call uncertain. CDR1 is MDHEN, CDR2 SYDVKM, per germline. Trimming removed 9 bases at V and 0 bases at J, with 11 bases between. The CDR3 spans 14 residues. The DNA for the CDR3 is TGTGCCAGTCAGGAATCTTCGAACACCGGGGAGCTGTTTTTT. Translation: CASQESSNTGELFF.

This clone has only a few counts. The V call is TRBV10-3, the J call TRBJ2-7, with 7 bases fitting TRBD1. The CDR3 has 15 amino acids. V shed 2 bases and J 2 bases; nucleotides not matched to a gene: 6. The germline V gene has CDR1 ENHRY and CDR2 SYGVKD. The CDR3 coding sequence is TGTGCCATCAGTGAGCCGGACAGGTCACCCTACGAGCAGTACTTC. It specifies CAISEPDRSPYEQYF.

The gene calls are TRBV6-5 and TRBJ2-3, with 7 nucleotides matching TRBD2. CDR1 is MNHEY, CDR2 SVGAGI, per germline. V dropped 4 bases and J dropped 2; count of bases not matched to a gene: 9. The CDR3 is 16 residues long. The CDR3 bases are TGTGCCAGCAGTTCCGGGGGGAGGGGATCCACAGATACGCAGTATTTT. Residues: CASSSGGRGSTDTQYF.